The subject of this entry is one T cell receptor (beta chain). The antigen remains unidentified. This sample was taken from a study of CD8+ T cells in alopecia areata. Study results and caveats: Normal scalp had lower clonality than lesional scalp, with alopecia totalis/universalis lesions showing this most strongly.

Isolation of CD4+ and CD8+ T cells from PBMCs was achieved by sorting. RNA, once extracted, was reverse transcribed into cDNA for use as the sequencing template. Some clones are missing from TCRdb's copy, which holds only in-frame ones; the method was immunoSEQ multiplex PCR. The sample has more than 85,000 clones; 35% to 45% are singletons. This clonotype was obtained from a human donor with alopecia areata. The sequencing sample was made of CD4+ T cells sorted from blood.

CDR3 in DNA: TGTGCCAGCAGCTTAGGAAGAGGGCAGAGGTCCGAGACCCAGTACTTC. This sequence encodes CASSLGRGQRSETQYF. This chain connects TRBV11-2 to TRBJ2-5, with TRBD2 as a possible D gene (5 bases). V lost 1 base and J 5 bases, leaving 17 bases between the germline ends. The CDR3 totals 16 residues. Germline V gene sequence: CDR1 SGHAT, CDR2 FQNNGV.